The sequence of this T cell receptor beta chain was determined in a study of blood T cell repertoires in COVID-19. Study context: Researchers got acute and convalescent COVID-19 samples from the United States, Italy and Spain. PBMCs, B-cell-depleted T cells, or T cells provided the cDNA or gDNA that made up the material.

Using immunoSEQ multiplex PCR, the repertoire was profiled, and TCRdb retains in-frame clones only, with some absent. Here the sample spans 150,000 to 200,000 clones, 80% to 90% being singletons. Germline V CDR1 and CDR2: LNHDA, SQIVND (reference sequence). V was pared by 4 bases and J by 1 base, with 9 bases of the junction left unmatched. CDR3 size: 16 residues. Sample: peripheral blood. The rearrangement uses TRBV19 and TRBJ2-5, with TRBD1 matching 7 bases. This receptor was identified in a man aged 60 to 69 with acute or convalescent COVID-19. For the CDR3, the DNA is TGTGCCAGTAGTACACCGGGACAGTCCATCCAAGAGACCCAGTACTTC. Protein: CASSTPGQSIQETQYF.